These T cell receptor beta chains were read from a single sample in a study of blood T cell repertoires in COVID-19. Sequencing was performed with immunoSEQ multiplex PCR; in TCRdb, only in-frame clones are kept and a portion is missing. The sample holds 200,000 to 300,000 clones, around nine tenths seen once. Material for sequencing was peripheral blood. Receptor source: a woman in her sixties or seventies with COVID-19, enrolled during active disease. The CDR3 runs from the conserved cysteine through the conserved F or W. Fields, in order: V gene, J gene, clone size, D gene, CDR3 DNA, CDR3 protein. D genes are given only for firm matches. Clone sizes are given selectively: once, few, many, or a class where the clone is expanded.

v_gene: TRBV9
j_gene: TRBJ2-1
abundance: -
d_gene: -
CDR3nt: TGTGCCAGCAGCCCCCGACTTGCCCCTTACAATGAGCAGTTCTTC
CDR3aa: CASSPRLAPYNEQFF

v_gene: TRBV5-1
j_gene: TRBJ1-4
abundance: -
d_gene: TRBD1
CDR3nt: TGCGCCAGCAGCTTGGAGGGGACAGGGGGTGGAAAACTGTTTTTT
CDR3aa: CASSLEGTGGGKLFF

v_gene: TRBV27
j_gene: TRBJ1-2
abundance: -
d_gene: -
CDR3nt: TGTGCCAGCAGTTTAATCCCGGGAGAAGCTGGCTACACCTTC
CDR3aa: CASSLIPGEAGYTF

v_gene: TRBV2
j_gene: TRBJ2-5
abundance: -
d_gene: -
CDR3nt: TGTGCCAGCAGTGAAGGACTTATGGCGGAATTACAAGAGACCCAGTACTTC
CDR3aa: CASSEGLMAELQETQYF

v_gene: TRBV27
j_gene: TRBJ1-2
abundance: -
d_gene: -
CDR3nt: TGTGCCAGCAGGAGGCAGAGCGACTATGGCTACACCTTC
CDR3aa: CASRRQSDYGYTF

v_gene: TRBV3-1/TRBV3-2
j_gene: TRBJ2-6
abundance: -
d_gene: -
CDR3nt: TGTGCCAGCAGCCAAGAATCCAGGGCTTTCATCACTGGGGCCAACGTCCTGACTTTC
CDR3aa: CASSQESRAFITGANVLTF

v_gene: TRBV10-3
j_gene: TRBJ2-1
abundance: -
d_gene: -
CDR3nt: TGTGCCATCCAAGGGGCCGGTAGGTCTGAGCAGTTCTTC
CDR3aa: CAIQGAGRSEQFF

v_gene: TRBV30
j_gene: TRBJ2-1
abundance: -
d_gene: TRBD2
CDR3nt: TGTGCCTGGAGTGGAATAGCGGGACGAGAGCAGTTCTTC
CDR3aa: CAWSGIAGREQFF

v_gene: TRBV5-1
j_gene: TRBJ1-4
abundance: once
d_gene: -
CDR3nt: TGCGCCAGCAGCTTGGGAAGGGCCGGGGTGGTGAACGAAAAACTGTTTTTT
CDR3aa: CASSLGRAGVVNEKLFF

v_gene: TRBV7-2
j_gene: TRBJ1-2
abundance: -
d_gene: TRBD1
CDR3nt: TGTGCCAGCAGCTTAATTATGAGAGGGGGCGCGGATGGCTACACCTTC
CDR3aa: CASSLIMRGGADGYTF

v_gene: TRBV15
j_gene: TRBJ2-7
abundance: -
d_gene: TRBD2
CDR3nt: TGTGCCACCAGCAGAGAGGCTAGCGGGACCTACGAGCAGTACTTC
CDR3aa: CATSREASGTYEQYF

v_gene: TRBV5-6
j_gene: TRBJ1-2
abundance: -
d_gene: -
CDR3nt: TGTGCCAGCAGCGCCAACAGGGTAGGCTATGGCTACACCTTC
CDR3aa: CASSANRVGYGYTF

v_gene: TRBV7-9
j_gene: TRBJ1-5
abundance: -
d_gene: -
CDR3nt: TGTGCCAGCAGCTCAAACGGTGTTTATCAGCCCCAGCATTTT
CDR3aa: CASSSNGVYQPQHF

v_gene: TRBV6-1
j_gene: TRBJ1-1
abundance: -
d_gene: TRBD1
CDR3nt: TGTGCCAGCAGTGAATCCGGGACAGGACTTCTGAACACTGAAGCTTTCTTT
CDR3aa: CASSESGTGLLNTEAFF

v_gene: TRBV18
j_gene: TRBJ2-3
abundance: -
d_gene: -
CDR3nt: TGTGCCAGCGCAATCTCAGGGGCAGATACGCAGTATTTT
CDR3aa: CASAISGADTQYF

v_gene: TRBV7-9
j_gene: TRBJ2-1
abundance: -
d_gene: TRBD2
CDR3nt: TGTGCCAGCAGCCCCTTCCTAGCGGTCCTGTACAATGAGCAGTTCTTC
CDR3aa: CASSPFLAVLYNEQFF

v_gene: TRBV9
j_gene: TRBJ1-3
abundance: -
d_gene: -
CDR3nt: TGTGCCAGCAGCACGGGTCTACCCTACTCTGGAAACACCATATATTTT
CDR3aa: CASSTGLPYSGNTIYF

v_gene: TRBV19
j_gene: TRBJ1-4
abundance: -
d_gene: TRBD1
CDR3nt: TGTGCCAGTAGTATGTGGACAGGGGGTGAAAAACTGTTTTTT
CDR3aa: CASSMWTGGEKLFF

v_gene: TRBV9
j_gene: TRBJ1-1
abundance: -
d_gene: -
CDR3nt: TGTGCCAGCAGCGTAGATTCGGGGATGTTGAGTGAAGCTTTCTTT
CDR3aa: CASSVDSGMLSEAFF

v_gene: TRBV5-1
j_gene: TRBJ2-3
abundance: -
d_gene: TRBD2
CDR3nt: TGCGCCAGCAGCTTCGGACTAGCGGGAGGGCCGGATACGCAGTATTTT
CDR3aa: CASSFGLAGGPDTQYF

v_gene: TRBV9
j_gene: TRBJ1-5
abundance: -
d_gene: -
CDR3nt: TGTGCCAGCAGTCGGGGATATAGCAATCAGCCCCAGCATTTT
CDR3aa: CASSRGYSNQPQHF

v_gene: TRBV7-8
j_gene: TRBJ2-3
abundance: -
d_gene: TRBD2
CDR3nt: TGTGCCAGCAGCTTAGGCGGCGGGGGGATGCTCGGCCCGCAGTATTTT
CDR3aa: CASSLGGGGMLGPQYF

v_gene: TRBV30
j_gene: TRBJ1-5
abundance: -
d_gene: -
CDR3nt: TGTGCCTGGAGTGCTCAGATGGGGCCAGGGCCCCAGCATTTT
CDR3aa: CAWSAQMGPGPQHF

v_gene: TRBV3-1/TRBV3-2
j_gene: TRBJ2-2
abundance: -
d_gene: -
CDR3nt: TGTGCCAGCAGCCGTCAGCGCACCGGGGAGCTGTTTTTT
CDR3aa: CASSRQRTGELFF

v_gene: TRBV20-1
j_gene: TRBJ1-2
abundance: -
d_gene: -
CDR3nt: TGCAGTGCTAAGCGCCACTATGGCTACACCTTC
CDR3aa: CSAKRHYGYTF

v_gene: TRBV7-8
j_gene: TRBJ2-5
abundance: once
d_gene: -
CDR3nt: TGTGCCAGCAGCTTAGTACGGGAGACCCAGTACTTC
CDR3aa: CASSLVRETQYF

v_gene: TRBV18
j_gene: TRBJ2-7
abundance: -
d_gene: -
CDR3nt: TGTGCCAGCTCACTAAGGGGTCCCCCCTACGAGCAGTACTTC
CDR3aa: CASSLRGPPYEQYF

v_gene: TRBV5-1
j_gene: TRBJ2-1
abundance: -
d_gene: -
CDR3nt: TGCGCCAGCAGCCCTCCCGGACAGCTCTACAATGAGCAGTTCTTC
CDR3aa: CASSPPGQLYNEQFF

v_gene: TRBV30
j_gene: TRBJ2-7
abundance: -
d_gene: -
CDR3nt: TGTGCCTGGAACCGGGACTCACTTTCGTACGAGCAGTACTTC
CDR3aa: CAWNRDSLSYEQYF

v_gene: TRBV27
j_gene: TRBJ2-1
abundance: once
d_gene: -
CDR3nt: TGTGCCAGCAGACTAGCCAATGAGCAGTTCTTC
CDR3aa: CASRLANEQFF

v_gene: TRBV4-2
j_gene: TRBJ1-4
abundance: -
d_gene: TRBD1
CDR3nt: TGTGCCAGCAGCCGGCCGGGACAGGGGTCCGAAAAACTGTTTTTT
CDR3aa: CASSRPGQGSEKLFF

v_gene: TRBV28
j_gene: TRBJ1-2
abundance: few
d_gene: -
CDR3nt: TGTGCCAGCAGTTTGGCCAGGGCAGGGAGCTACACCTTC
CDR3aa: CASSLARAGSYTF

v_gene: TRBV7-3
j_gene: TRBJ1-1
abundance: once
d_gene: -
CDR3nt: TGTGCCAGCAGCTTAGAAGGACTTTCGAACACTGAAGCTTTCTTT
CDR3aa: CASSLEGLSNTEAFF

v_gene: TRBV28
j_gene: TRBJ2-7
abundance: -
d_gene: -
CDR3nt: TGTGCCCTCGGCCAAGGGCGGGTAGGACGGGAGCAGTACTTC
CDR3aa: CALGQGRVGREQYF